Detailed here is one T cell receptor (beta chain). Its antigen is still unknown. Per-base quality was not reported, and no clone a single base away is much larger than it. Here V drops 4 bases and J drops 6 bases, and the junction holds 7 bases not matched to any gene. Measured from the cysteine to the phenylalanine, the CDR3 is 15 residues long. Just the 45-base CDR3 DNA is kept, in frame starting at base 1. Via the germline V gene, CDR1 is SGDLS and CDR2 YYNGEE. Per the publication, the time point label means: individuals recovered from natural SARS-CoV-2 infection. The data derive from a study of Ad26.COV2.S vaccination and SARS-CoV-2 variants (dated by TCRdb to the early 2020s). Describing the broader study: TCRbeta repertoire sequencing served as the tool for gauging how specific and how broad the SARS-CoV-2-reactive T cell receptors were following Ad26.COV2.S vaccination. A total of 32 samples were included in the TCR-sequenced set, comprising roughly 20 Ad26.COV2.S vaccine recipients, 5 placebo recipients and 8 SARS-CoV-2 convalescent individuals. The full study reports these points: The authors noted that total T cell responses may have been underestimated by the TCR breadth and depth analyses. After vaccination, substantial breadth of spike-specific CD8+ and CD4+ T cell responses was reported. Compared with placebo recipients, Ad26.COV2.S recipients showed higher spike-specific TCR breadth (P = 0.0014). Vaccine and placebo recipients had similar non-spike TCR breadth, a finding consistent with the vaccine containing only spike.

The immunoSEQ Assay was used to sequence TCRbeta CDR3 regions. After extraction, genomic DNA underwent amplification by bias-controlled multiplex PCR, followed by high-throughput sequencing. Processing in the source paper ran as follows. To quantify the absolute abundance of each unique TCRbeta CDR3 region, sequences were collapsed and filtered. T cell fraction was estimated by normalizing TCRbeta template counts to usable DNA, with usable DNA measured through amplification of reference genes found in all nucleated cells. Repertoire TCRs were annotated as SARS-CoV-2-specific when V gene, CDR3 amino acid sequence and J gene were exactly matched to a known reactive TCR set. The reference SARS-CoV-2 TCR set was obtained from MIRA and was filtered for enrichment in COVID-19-positive ImmuneCODE repertoires, whereby public or cross-reactive TCRs were removed. Drawing on the MIRA antigens, annotated TCRs were analysed further at the level of specific ORF or position within ORF. Breadth was defined as annotated unique rearrangements over total unique productive rearrangements; depth was the summed frequency of those rearrangements. Group comparisons of TCR breadth used two-sided Wilcoxon rank-sum tests. This immuneACCESS table, as held by TCRdb, lists in-frame sequences with V and J called but not all clones. Of the missing ones, under half trace to an unresolved V gene in checked studies; the others have no known cause. V, J and clone size are those of that table, while D and trimming were read from the DNA. A total of some 180,000 clones appear in this sample, around 85% of them only once. About 5.5% of the sample is in the top ten clones.

The source was peripheral blood, collected after recovery from COVID-19. The receptor's source is a human donor who had recovered from COVID-19. The chain joins TRBV9 to TRBJ1-6; 7 nucleotides in the junction match TRBD1. CDR3 loop: CASSPRQGPNSPLHF. The base sequence is TGTGCCAGCAGCCCCCGACAGGGCCCTAATTCACCCCTCCACTTT.